This passage covers 10 T cell receptor beta chains from one sample sequenced in a study of shared T cell receptors in the human thymus. Generated by immunoSEQ multiplex PCR, the TCRdb table keeps only in-frame clones and is missing some. This repertoire shows some 400,000 clones, 85% to 95% found once; its top ten account for 0.02%. The source material was thymocytes. These receptors were obtained from a human donor.

J is TRBJ2-1 and V is TRBV4-1, with D possibly being TRBD2 (5 bases). CDR3 length: 14 amino acids. V lost 4 bases, J lost 8 bases, and 15 bases lay in between. CDR1 MGHRA and CDR2 YSYEKL come from the germline V gene. The CDR3 protein is CASSLGRGRDEQFF. The CDR3 DNA reads TGCGCCAGCAGCCTTGGGCGTGGGCGGGATGAGCAGTTCTTC.

In this sample, this clone turned up once. The chain recombines TRBV6-4 with TRBJ2-1; TRBD2 agrees at 10 bases. Germline V gene sequence: CDR1 MRHNA, CDR2 SNTAGT. The ends lost 3 bases at V and 5 bases at J; junction bases unmatched: 4. The CDR3 length is 15 residues. In nucleotides, the CDR3 is TGTGCCAGCAGTGAAGGACTAGCGGAGAACAATGAGCAGTTCTTC. Translation: CASSEGLAENNEQFF.

The gene calls are TRBV5-4 and TRBJ2-4; tentative D call: TRBD2 (6 bases). The V gene's germline CDR1 is SGHNT and CDR2 YYREEE (reference sequence). The CDR3 is made up of 13 amino acids. V lost 4 bases to trimming and J lost 8 bases, with 13 bases between them. The CDR3 bases are TGTGCCAGCAGCCCCTTGGGGGAGGACATTCAGTACTTC. Translation: CASSPLGEDIQYF. Using reference TRBV5-4 and TRBJ2-4 for the parts outside the CDR3, the full variable domain is ETGVTQSPTHLIKTRGQQVTLRCSSQSGHNTVSWYQQALGQGPQFIFQYYREEENGRGNFPPRFSGLQFPNYSSELNVNALELDDSALYLCASSPLGEDIQYFGAGTRLSVL.

The V call is TRBV4-1, the J call TRBJ2-3; 10 positions match TRBD2. The CDR3 loop spans 15 amino acids. J gave up 7 bases and V 7 bases, and 11 bases lay outside the gene matches. Germline V gives CDR1 MGHRA, CDR2 YSYEKL. The CDR3 DNA reads as TGCGCCAGCACGGAGAGCGGGAGGGCTAGGAATACGCAGTATTTT. Residues: CASTESGRARNTQYF.

The gene calls are TRBV15 and TRBJ1-1; perhaps TRBD1 as D (5 bases). This CDR3 has 17 residues. The V end was cut by 0 bases, the J end by 3 bases, with 17 bases between. Germline assignment: CDR1 LNHNV and CDR2 YYDKDF (reference sequence). In nucleotides, the CDR3 is TGTGCCACCAGCAGAGATCGGAGGGGTGGCGGCCACACTGAAGCTTTCTTT. Its translation: CATSRDRRGGGHTEAFF.

The V call is TRBV15, the J call TRBJ2-2; 9 bases align to TRBD1. The length of the CDR3 is 15 residues. Germline lookup yields CDR1 LNHNV and CDR2 YYDKDF (reference sequence). V gave up 0 bases and J gave up 9 bases; unmatched junction bases: 5. The CDR3 sequence: CATSRETGGIRELFF. In nucleotides, the CDR3 is TGTGCCACCAGCAGAGAGACAGGGGGGATCCGGGAGCTGTTTTTT.

The gene calls are TRBV28 and TRBJ2-7; D tentatively fits TRBD1 or TRBD2 (5 bases each). CDR1 is MDHEN, CDR2 SYDVKM, per germline. V was clipped by 6 bases and J by 4 bases, with 22 bases between them. The CDR3 runs 16 residues. CDR3 region: CASRRGAAEEIYEQYF. CDR3 sequence (DNA): TGTGCCAGCAGACGGGGCGCGGCGGAGGAGATTTACGAGCAGTACTTC.

This chain links TRBV19 with TRBJ2-7; weak D call: TRBD1 (5 bases). The CDR3 covers 12 residues. V lost 4 bases and J lost 1, with 5 bases in between. Germline V gene sequence: CDR1 LNHDA, CDR2 SQIVND (reference sequence). DNA for the CDR3: TGTGCCAGTAGTACAGGGTCCTACGAGCAGTACTTC. Amino acids: CASSTGSYEQYF.

The rearrangement links TRBV30 to TRBJ2-7; no reliable D call. This CDR3 region has 15 residues. V lost 0 bases, J lost 4 bases, and 16 bases lay in between. Germline V gene lookup returns CDR1 GTSNPN and CDR2 SVGIG (reference sequence). The CDR3 DNA is TGTGCCTGGAGTGTACTGTCCCTAGGGCCTTACGAGCAGTACTTC. Its protein product is CAWSVLSLGPYEQYF. Using reference TRBV30 and TRBJ2-7 for the parts outside the CDR3, the full variable domain is SQTIHQWPATLVQPVGSPLSLECTVEGTSNPNLYWYRQAAGRGLQLLFYSVGIGQISSEVPQNLSASRPQDRQFILSSKKLLLSDSGFYLCAWSVLSLGPYEQYFGPGTRLTVT.

This rearrangement joins TRBV6-5 to TRBJ1-4; D may be TRBD1 (6 bases). The CDR3 has 15 amino acids. The germline V gene has CDR1 MNHEY and CDR2 SVGAGI. V was shortened by 10 bases and J by 5 bases, with 20 bases between the two germline ends. The DNA for the CDR3 is TGTGCCACCCGGGGGCCCGGACGCCGGAATGAAAAACTGTTTTTT. Amino acid sequence: CATRGPGRRNEKLFF.